The clone carrying this T cell receptor (beta chain) was counted between two and nine times. The antigen is unknown. The sample is drawn from a study of regulatory T cells in long-lasting Graves disease. General study findings and limits: Patients with persistent disease showed a bias toward TRBV28, TRBJ1-2 and TRBJ2-5.

According to the study, TCR beta libraries were built with iRepertoire HTBI primers and CDR3-region Arm-PCR. TCRdb reprocessed the multiplex PCR reads with MiXCR, giving one entry per CDR3 protein. The sample yields fewer than 400,000 distinct CDR3 sequences, around 20% seen once. Germline CDR1 and CDR2: KGHSH and LQKENI. CDR3 length: 16 residues. With 1 base clipped from V and 8 bases from J, the junction kept 9 bases outside the gene matches. As for time point: persistent/refractory GD, antithyroid drugs over 5 years with positive TRAb. Researchers made the TCR library from RNA that was extracted from PBMCs. Recruitment took place at an endocrinology department in Xi'an, China. The EDTA tubes were filled with 7 to 9.5 milliliters of drawn peripheral blood.

The TCR comes from a female donor with Graves disease. This chain uses TRBV18 with TRBJ1-1, with 11 bases lining up with TRBD1. The sequencing used peripheral blood mononuclear cells (PBMCs), collected when the disease was refractory, from a patient treated with antithyroid drugs. CDR3 loop: CASSPRYGTGGREAFF. The CDR3 DNA reads as TGTGCCAGCTCACCACGGTATGGGACAGGGGGTAGGGAAGCTTTCTTT.